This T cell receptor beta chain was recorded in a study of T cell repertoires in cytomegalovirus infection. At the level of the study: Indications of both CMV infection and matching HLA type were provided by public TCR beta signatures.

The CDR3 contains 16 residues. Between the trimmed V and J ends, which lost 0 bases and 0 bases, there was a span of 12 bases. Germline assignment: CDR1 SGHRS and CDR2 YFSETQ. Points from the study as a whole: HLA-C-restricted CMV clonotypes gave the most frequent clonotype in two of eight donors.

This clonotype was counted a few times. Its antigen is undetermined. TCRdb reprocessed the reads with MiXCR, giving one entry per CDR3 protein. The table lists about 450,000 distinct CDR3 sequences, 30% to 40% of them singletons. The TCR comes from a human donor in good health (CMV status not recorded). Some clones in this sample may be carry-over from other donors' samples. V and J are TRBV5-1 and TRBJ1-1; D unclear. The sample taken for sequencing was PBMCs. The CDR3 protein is CASSLVGRTLNTEAFF. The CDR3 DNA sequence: TGCGCCAGCAGCTTGGTTGGCCGTACTTTGAACACTGAAGCTTTCTTT.